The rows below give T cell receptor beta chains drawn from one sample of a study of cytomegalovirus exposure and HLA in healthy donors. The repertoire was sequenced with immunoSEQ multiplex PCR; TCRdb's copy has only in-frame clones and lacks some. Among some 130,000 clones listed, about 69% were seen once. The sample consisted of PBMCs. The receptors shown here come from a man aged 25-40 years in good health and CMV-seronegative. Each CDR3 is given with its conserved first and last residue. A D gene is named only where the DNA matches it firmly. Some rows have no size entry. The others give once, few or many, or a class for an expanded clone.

CASSEAPGQQYEQYF | TGTGCCAGCAGTGAAGCGCCGGGACAGCAATACGAGCAGTACTTC | 15 | TRBD1 | TRBV6-1 | . | TRBJ2-7
CASSLQGDTEAFF | TGTGCCAGCAGCCTACAGGGAGACACTGAAGCTTTCTTT | 13 | . | TRBV7-9 | . | TRBJ1-1
CASSQGWFSSYNEQFF | TGTGCCAGCAGCCAAGGGTGGTTTAGCTCCTACAATGAGCAGTTCTTC | 16 | . | TRBV4-2 | once | TRBJ2-1
CASSVGGAYNEQFF | TGTGCCAGCAGCGTCGGGGGGGCCTACAATGAGCAGTTCTTC | 14 | TRBD2 | TRBV9 | . | TRBJ2-1
CASSQAGSNIYEQYF | TGCGCCAGCAGCCAAGCAGGGTCTAATATCTACGAGCAGTACTTC | 15 | . | TRBV4-3 | . | TRBJ2-7
CATSRPPQATNEKLFF | TGTGCCACCAGCAGACCGCCGCAGGCAACTAATGAAAAACTGTTTTTT | 16 | . | TRBV15 | . | TRBJ1-4
CASSEIGGGDTQYF | TGTGCCAGCAGTGAGATCGGTGGAGGGGATACGCAGTATTTT | 14 | . | TRBV27 | few | TRBJ2-3
CASSKNRDTEAFF | TGTGCCAGCAGTAAAAACAGGGACACTGAAGCTTTCTTT | 13 | . | TRBV6-6 | . | TRBJ1-1
CASNHARYEQYF | TGTGCCAGCAACCACGCCCGGTACGAGCAGTACTTC | 12 | . | TRBV6-6 | . | TRBJ2-7
CASSSPPGAGGLETQYF | TGTGCCAGCAGCTCGCCCCCTGGGGCAGGGGGCTTAGAGACCCAGTACTTC | 17 | TRBD1 | TRBV5-6 | once | TRBJ2-5
CASSLGPSSYEQYF | TGTGCCAGCAGCTTAGGGCCTAGTTCCTACGAGCAGTACTTC | 14 | . | TRBV7-2 | . | TRBJ2-7
CAISESGRGTDTQYF | TGTGCCATCAGTGAGTCGGGTCGCGGAACAGATACGCAGTATTTT | 15 | . | TRBV10-3 | . | TRBJ2-3
CASSLNTGVEAFF | TGTGCCAGCAGCCTGAATACAGGGGTGGAAGCTTTCTTT | 13 | TRBD1 | TRBV2 | . | TRBJ1-1
CASRGKTGPEQYF | TGTGCCAGCAGGGGGAAGACAGGGCCGGAGCAGTACTTC | 13 | TRBD1 | TRBV6-5 | . | TRBJ2-7
CASSDKAGETDTQYF | TGTGCCAGCAGTGACAAAGCGGGGGAAACAGATACGCAGTATTTT | 15 | TRBD2 | TRBV6-4 | . | TRBJ2-3
CASSVGLAEGEQYF | TGTGCCAGCAGCGTAGGGCTAGCGGAGGGGGAGCAGTACTTC | 14 | TRBD2 | TRBV9 | . | TRBJ2-7
CASSPAGGGTGELFF | TGTGCCAGCAGCCCAGCGGGGGGAGGCACCGGGGAGCTGTTTTTT | 15 | TRBD2 | TRBV13 | . | TRBJ2-2
CASRVGGAAQETQYF | TGTGCCAGTAGGGTCGGGGGGGCGGCGCAAGAGACCCAGTACTTC | 15 | TRBD2 | TRBV27 | . | TRBJ2-5
CASSSTRHNEQFF | TGTGCCAGCAGCTCCACTAGACACAATGAGCAGTTCTTC | 13 | . | TRBV4-2 | few | TRBJ2-1
CASKDRGASTDTQYF | TGTGCCAGTAAGGACAGGGGGGCTAGCACAGATACGCAGTATTTT | 15 | TRBD1 | TRBV19 | . | TRBJ2-3
CASSPGLAGVRSDTQYF | TGTGCCAGCAGCCCCGGACTAGCGGGAGTCAGGTCAGATACGCAGTATTTT | 17 | TRBD2 | TRBV13 | . | TRBJ2-3
CASSLVVDLTEAFF | TGTGCCAGCAGCTTGGTTGTAGATCTCACTGAAGCTTTCTTT | 14 | . | TRBV5-5 | . | TRBJ1-1
CASITRLNRVGHEQFF | TGTGCCAGCATAACAAGACTGAACAGGGTAGGTCATGAGCAGTTCTTC | 16 | . | TRBV27 | . | TRBJ2-1
CASSWGTDYNQPQHF | TGTGCCAGCAGCTGGGGGACAGACTACAATCAGCCCCAGCATTTT | 15 | TRBD1 | TRBV5-8 | . | TRBJ1-5
CAWTGTGGEKLFF | TGTGCCTGGACCGGGACAGGGGGCGAAAAACTGTTTTTT | 13 | TRBD1 | TRBV30 | . | TRBJ1-4
CASSYWETRAEQYF | TGTGCCAGCAGTTACTGGGAGACTAGGGCCGAGCAGTACTTC | 14 | . | TRBV6-5 | few | TRBJ2-7
CASSRDSSPTGGELFF | TGTGCCAGCAGCCGGGACAGTTCTCCGACGGGCGGGGAGCTGTTTTTT | 16 | TRBD1 | TRBV14 | once | TRBJ2-2
CASSGQGAEAFF | TGTGCCAGCAGCGGACAGGGGGCTGAAGCTTTCTTT | 12 | TRBD1 | TRBV6-5 | . | TRBJ1-1
CASSLQGNQPQHF | TGTGCCAGCAGCTTGCAGGGCAATCAGCCCCAGCATTTT | 13 | . | TRBV5-8 | . | TRBJ1-5
CATSKTGRGTEAFF | TGTGCCACCAGCAAAACAGGGAGAGGCACTGAAGCTTTCTTT | 14 | . | TRBV6-5 | . | TRBJ1-1
CASSPRRETGELFF | TGTGCCAGCAGCCCCCGGCGGGAGACCGGGGAGCTGTTTTTT | 14 | TRBD2 | TRBV11-2 | . | TRBJ2-2
CASSIGLAGGGGELFF | TGTGCCAGCAGCATTGGTCTAGCGGGAGGTGGCGGGGAGCTGTTTTTT | 16 | TRBD2 | TRBV7-8 | . | TRBJ2-2
CAWSALAGNTIYF | TGTGCCTGGAGTGCCCTCGCTGGAAACACCATATATTTT | 13 | . | TRBV30 | few | TRBJ1-3
CAIARDRGSEQYF | TGTGCCATAGCCCGGGACAGGGGTTCCGAGCAGTACTTC | 13 | TRBD1 | TRBV27 | . | TRBJ2-7
CASSSPRGSSGGAHEQFF | TGTGCCAGCAGCTCACCTAGGGGAAGTAGCGGGGGGGCCCATGAGCAGTTCTTC | 18 | TRBD2 | TRBV11-2 | . | TRBJ2-1
CASSPTTGGHEKLFF | TGTGCCAGCAGCCCCACGACAGGGGGCCATGAAAAACTGTTTTTT | 15 | TRBD1 | TRBV7-9 | . | TRBJ1-4
CSVEGQLNYGYTF | TGCAGCGTAGAAGGACAGCTAAACTATGGCTACACCTTC | 13 | . | TRBV29-1 | . | TRBJ1-2
CASSAQANTIYF | TGTGCCAGCAGCGCCCAAGCCAACACCATATATTTT | 12 | . | TRBV9 | many | TRBJ1-3
CASSLGVRMGSPLHF | TGTGCCAGCAGCTTAGGGGTCAGGATGGGTTCACCCCTCCACTTT | 15 | . | TRBV7-2 | . | TRBJ1-6
CASSYQGIDNEQFF | TGTGCCAGCAGTTATCAGGGAATCGACAATGAGCAGTTCTTC | 14 | . | TRBV27 | . | TRBJ2-1
CATVMAGQPYGYTF | TGTGCCACCGTGATGGCAGGACAGCCCTATGGCTACACCTTC | 14 | . | TRBV19 | . | TRBJ1-2
CAWSASGVSYNEQFF | TGTGCCTGGAGTGCGAGCGGGGTCAGTTACAATGAGCAGTTCTTC | 15 | TRBD2 | TRBV30 | . | TRBJ2-1
CASSSGTSGRRVEQFF | TGTGCCAGCAGCTCCGGGACTAGCGGGAGAAGGGTTGAGCAGTTCTTC | 16 | TRBD2 | TRBV13 | . | TRBJ2-1
CSVVIGTEGHTGELFF | TGCAGCGTTGTCATAGGGACTGAGGGGCACACCGGGGAGCTGTTTTTT | 16 | . | TRBV29-1 | . | TRBJ2-2
CASRGGVDSTDTQYF | TGTGCCAGCAGGGGGGGGGTTGATAGCACAGATACGCAGTATTTT | 15 | TRBD2 | TRBV7-2 | . | TRBJ2-3
CASSPERTGGAFF | TGTGCCAGCAGCCCCGAAAGGACTGGCGGGGCTTTCTTT | 13 | . | TRBV11-2 | few | TRBJ1-1
CASSRPTGVPSPGTEAFF | TGCGCCAGCAGTCGCCCGACAGGGGTACCGAGTCCGGGCACTGAAGCTTTCTTT | 18 | TRBD1 | TRBV23-1 | . | TRBJ1-1
CAWSVGSSDGTQYF | TGTGCCTGGAGTGTTGGTAGTAGCGACGGGACCCAGTACTTC | 14 | . | TRBV30 | few | TRBJ2-5
CASSVNHGPNTEAFF | TGTGCCAGCAGTGTCAACCACGGTCCGAACACTGAAGCTTTCTTT | 15 | . | TRBV6-4 | . | TRBJ1-1
CASSPRQLAYEQYF | TGTGCCAGCAGCCCTAGGCAGCTGGCCTACGAGCAGTACTTC | 14 | . | TRBV9 | . | TRBJ2-7